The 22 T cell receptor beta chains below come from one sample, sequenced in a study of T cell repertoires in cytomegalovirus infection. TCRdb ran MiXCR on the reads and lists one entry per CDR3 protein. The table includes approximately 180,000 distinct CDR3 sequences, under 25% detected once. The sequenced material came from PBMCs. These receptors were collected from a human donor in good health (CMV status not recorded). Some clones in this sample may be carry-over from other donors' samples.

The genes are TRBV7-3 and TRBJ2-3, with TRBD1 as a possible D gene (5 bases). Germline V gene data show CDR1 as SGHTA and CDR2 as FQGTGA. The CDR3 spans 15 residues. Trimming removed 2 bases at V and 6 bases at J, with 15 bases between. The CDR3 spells CASSLQGPSPDTQYF. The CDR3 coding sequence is TGTGCCAGCAGCTTACAGGGCCCTTCGCCCGATACGCAGTATTTT.

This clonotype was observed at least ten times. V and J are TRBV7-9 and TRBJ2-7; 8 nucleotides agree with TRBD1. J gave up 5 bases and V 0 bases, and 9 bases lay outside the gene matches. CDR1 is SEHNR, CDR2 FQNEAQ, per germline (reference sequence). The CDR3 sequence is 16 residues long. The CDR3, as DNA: TGTGCCAGCAGCTTAGCTGGCGACAGGGGTATCAACGAGCAGTACTTC. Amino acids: CASSLAGDRGINEQYF.

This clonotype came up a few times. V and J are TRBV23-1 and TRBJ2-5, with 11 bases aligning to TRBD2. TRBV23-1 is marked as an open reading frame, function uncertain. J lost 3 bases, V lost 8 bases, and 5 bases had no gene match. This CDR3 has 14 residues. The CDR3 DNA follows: TGCGCCAGCTCTCCACTAGCGGGAGAAGAGACCCAGTACTTC. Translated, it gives CASSPLAGEETQYF.

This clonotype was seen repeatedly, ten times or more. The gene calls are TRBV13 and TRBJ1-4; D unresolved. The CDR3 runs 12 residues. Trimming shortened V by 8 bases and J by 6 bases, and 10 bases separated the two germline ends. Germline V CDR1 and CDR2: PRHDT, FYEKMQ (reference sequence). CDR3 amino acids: CASGRQHEKLFF. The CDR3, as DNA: TGTGCCAGCGGCCGACAACATGAAAAACTGTTTTTT.

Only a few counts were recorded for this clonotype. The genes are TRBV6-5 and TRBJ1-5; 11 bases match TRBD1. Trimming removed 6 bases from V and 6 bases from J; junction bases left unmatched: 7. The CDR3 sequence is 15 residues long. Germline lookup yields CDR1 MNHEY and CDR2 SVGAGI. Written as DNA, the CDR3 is TGTGCCAGCAGCTCCGGACAGGGGGCCGGTCAGCCCCAGCATTTT. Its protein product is CASSSGQGAGQPQHF.

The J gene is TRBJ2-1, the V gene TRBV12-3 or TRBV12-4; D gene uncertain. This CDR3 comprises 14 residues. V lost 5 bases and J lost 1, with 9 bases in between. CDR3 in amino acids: CASSAVGSYNEQFF. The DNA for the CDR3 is TGTGCCAGCAGTGCGGTGGGGTCCTACAATGAGCAGTTCTTC.

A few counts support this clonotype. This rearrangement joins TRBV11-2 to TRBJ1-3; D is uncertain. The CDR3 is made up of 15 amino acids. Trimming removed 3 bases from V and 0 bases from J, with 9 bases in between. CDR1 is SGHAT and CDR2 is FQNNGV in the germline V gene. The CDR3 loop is CASSFDLLSGNTIYF. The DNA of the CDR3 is TGTGCCAGCAGCTTTGACCTACTCTCTGGAAACACCATATATTTT.

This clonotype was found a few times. CDR3 amino acids: CSAITPGVASSETQYF. The CDR3 DNA sequence: TGCAGTGCAATCACCCCGGGCGTGGCTAGCAGCGAGACCCAGTACTTC. This chain links TRBV20-1 with TRBJ2-5; D is perhaps TRBD2 (5 bases). With 6 bases removed from V and 5 bases from J, the gap between germline ends came to 25 bases. From germline, CDR1 is DFQATT and CDR2 SNEGSKA (reference sequence). The CDR3 is 16 amino acids.

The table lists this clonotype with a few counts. CDR3 DNA: TGTGCCAGCAGCTTGGGGTTGGCGAACACTGAAGCTTTCTTT. Residues: CASSLGLANTEAFF. The chain uses TRBV5-6 and TRBJ1-1; D gene uncertain. There are 14 residues in the CDR3. Trimming took off 0 bases at V and 1 base at J, with 7 bases between the two ends. Germline lookup yields CDR1 SGHDT and CDR2 YYEEEE.

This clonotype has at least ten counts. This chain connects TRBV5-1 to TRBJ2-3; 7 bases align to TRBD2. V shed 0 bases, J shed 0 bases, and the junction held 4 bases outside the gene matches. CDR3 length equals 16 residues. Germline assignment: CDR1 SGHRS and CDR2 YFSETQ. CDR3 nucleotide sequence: TGCGCCAGCAGCTTGGCCGGGGGGACTAGCACAGATACGCAGTATTTT. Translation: CASSLAGGTSTDTQYF. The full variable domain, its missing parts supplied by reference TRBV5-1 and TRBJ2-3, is KAGVTQTPRYLIKTRGQQVTLSCSPISGHRSVSWYQQTPGQGLQFLFEYFSETQRNKGNFPGRFSGRQFSNSRSEMNVSTLELGDSALYLCASSLAGGTSTDTQYFGPGTRLTVL.

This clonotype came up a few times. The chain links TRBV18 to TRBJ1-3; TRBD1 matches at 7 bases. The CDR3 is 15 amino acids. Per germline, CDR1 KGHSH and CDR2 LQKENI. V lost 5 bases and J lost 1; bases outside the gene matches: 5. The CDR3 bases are TGTGCCAGCTCAGCCGGGACAGCATCTGGAAACACCATATATTTT. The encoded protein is CASSAGTASGNTIYF.

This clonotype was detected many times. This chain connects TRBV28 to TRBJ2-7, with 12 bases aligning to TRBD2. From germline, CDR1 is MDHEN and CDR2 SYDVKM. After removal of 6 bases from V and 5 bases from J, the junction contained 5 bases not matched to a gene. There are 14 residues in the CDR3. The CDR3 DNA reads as TGTGCCAGCAGGCTAGCGGGAGGGCCAAACGAGCAGTACTTC. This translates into CASRLAGGPNEQYF. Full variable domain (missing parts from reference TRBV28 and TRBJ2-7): DVKVTQSSRYLVKRTGEKVFLECVQDMDHENMFWYRQDPGLGLRLIYFSYDVKMKEKGDIPEGYSVSREKKERFSLILESASTNQTSMYLCASRLAGGPNEQYFGPGTRLTVT.

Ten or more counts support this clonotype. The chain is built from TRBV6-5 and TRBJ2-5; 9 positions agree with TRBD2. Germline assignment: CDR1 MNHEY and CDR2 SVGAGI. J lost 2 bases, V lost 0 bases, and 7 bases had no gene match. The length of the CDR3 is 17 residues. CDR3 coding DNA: TGTGCCAGCAGTTACTCGAGGCTAGCGGGGAATCAAGAGACCCAGTACTTC. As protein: CASSYSRLAGNQETQYF.

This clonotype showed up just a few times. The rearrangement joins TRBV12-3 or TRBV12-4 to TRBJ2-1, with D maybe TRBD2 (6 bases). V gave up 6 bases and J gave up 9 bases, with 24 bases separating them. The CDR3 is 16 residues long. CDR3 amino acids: CASSFTPMTSHGEQFF. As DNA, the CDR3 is TGTGCCAGCAGCTTCACCCCGATGACTAGTCACGGTGAGCAGTTCTTC.

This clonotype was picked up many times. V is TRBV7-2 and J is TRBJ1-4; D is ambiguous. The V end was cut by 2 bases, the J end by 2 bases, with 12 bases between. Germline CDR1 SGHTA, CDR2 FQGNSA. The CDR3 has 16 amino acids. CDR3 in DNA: TGTGCCAGCAGCTTAACTAGACTGGGCACTAATGAAAAACTGTTTTTT. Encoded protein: CASSLTRLGTNEKLFF.

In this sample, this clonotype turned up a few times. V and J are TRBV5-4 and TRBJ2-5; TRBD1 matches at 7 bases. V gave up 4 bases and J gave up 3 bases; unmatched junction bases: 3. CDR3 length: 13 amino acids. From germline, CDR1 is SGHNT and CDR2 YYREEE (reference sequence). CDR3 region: CASSKGQKETQYF. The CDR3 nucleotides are TGTGCCAGCAGCAAGGGACAGAAAGAGACCCAGTACTTC.

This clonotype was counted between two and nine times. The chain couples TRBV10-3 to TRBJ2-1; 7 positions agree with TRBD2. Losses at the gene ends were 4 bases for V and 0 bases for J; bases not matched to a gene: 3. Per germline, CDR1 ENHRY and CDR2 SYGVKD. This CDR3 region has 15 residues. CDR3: CAISGGTNSYNEQFF. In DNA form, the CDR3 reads TGTGCCATCAGTGGAGGGACTAACTCCTACAATGAGCAGTTCTTC.

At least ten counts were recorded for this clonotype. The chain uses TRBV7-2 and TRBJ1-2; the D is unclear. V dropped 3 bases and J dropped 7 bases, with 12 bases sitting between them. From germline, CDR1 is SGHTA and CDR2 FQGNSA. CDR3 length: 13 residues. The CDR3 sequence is CASSLEGLGGYTF. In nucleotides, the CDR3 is TGTGCCAGCAGCTTGGAAGGGTTGGGTGGCTACACCTTC.

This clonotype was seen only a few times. The DNA of the CDR3 is TGTGCCAGCAGCTTCCAGGGGACCCCGCGGGATACGCAGTATTTT. Its protein is CASSFQGTPRDTQYF. The genes are TRBV7-8 and TRBJ2-3; perhaps TRBD1 as D (6 bases). The germline CDR1 and CDR2 sequences are SGHVS and FQNEAQ. This CDR3 contains 15 residues. V gave up 3 bases and J gave up 6 bases, with 16 bases separating them.

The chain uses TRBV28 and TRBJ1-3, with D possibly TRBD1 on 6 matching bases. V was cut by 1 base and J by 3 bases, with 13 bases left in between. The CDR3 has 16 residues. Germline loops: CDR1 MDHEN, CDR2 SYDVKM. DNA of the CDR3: TGTGCCAGCAGTTTATCGGGACAAGGTCTTGGAAACACCATATATTTT. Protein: CASSLSGQGLGNTIYF.

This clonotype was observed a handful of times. DNA for the CDR3: TGTGCCAGCAGTTTAATAGCGGGAGGGAATGAGCAGTTCTTC. Its protein is CASSLIAGGNEQFF. The gene calls are TRBV12-3 or TRBV12-4 and TRBJ2-1, with 11 bases lining up with TRBD2. V trimming: 2 bases; J trimming: 7 bases; junction bases outside the gene matches: 1. There are 14 residues in the CDR3.

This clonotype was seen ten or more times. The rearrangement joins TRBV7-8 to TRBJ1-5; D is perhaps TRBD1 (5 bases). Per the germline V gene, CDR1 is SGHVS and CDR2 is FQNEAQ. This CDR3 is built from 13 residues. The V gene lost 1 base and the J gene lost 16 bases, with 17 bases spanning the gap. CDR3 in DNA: TGTGCCAGCAGCTTAGGGCCGGGACTCCACCACCATTTT. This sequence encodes CASSLGPGLHHHF.